The T cell receptor (beta chain) described here comes from a study of T cell responses to AZD1222 COVID-19 vaccine. Sequencing was performed with immunoSEQ multiplex PCR; in TCRdb, only in-frame clones are kept and a portion is missing. The repertoire consists of about 140,000 clones, with around nine tenths occurring once and the leading ten covering approximately 3%. This sample comprised peripheral blood, obtained 28 days after the second AZD1222 dose. The sequence was collected from an adult who received the AZD1222 COVID-19 vaccine.

The CDR3 bases are TGTGCCAGCAGTGAGCAGCCCAACGGGGAGCAGTTCTTC. Translation: CASSEQPNGEQFF. This chain joins TRBV2 and TRBJ2-1; D remains ambiguous. Trimming pared 3 bases from V and 10 bases from J, leaving 13 bases between. Per germline, CDR1 SNHLY and CDR2 FYNNEI. The CDR3 extends over 13 amino acids.